The sequence of this T cell receptor (beta chain) was determined in a study of T-cell reconstitution after alpha-beta-depleted transplantation in children. Whole-study findings and limits: Roughly two months post-transplant, alpha-beta T cells reportedly originated from several hundred graft clones that had expanded.

Trimming took 4 bases from V and 7 from J, leaving 10 bases between them. This CDR3 region has 12 residues. Germline CDR1 and CDR2: SGHTA and FQGNSA. A note on this clonotype: The antigen remains unidentified.

The authors prepared the TCRbeta library with unique molecular identifiers. From the PCR reads, TCRdb called clonotypes with MiXCR, one entry per CDR3 protein. The sample consists of 610,000 or so distinct CDR3 sequences, roughly a quarter of them appearing once. Sequenced material: PBMCs, taken before TCRalphabeta/CD19-depleted stem cell transplant. The chain carries TRBV7-2 and TRBJ1-1; D is unresolved. The source is a boy younger than two with Wiskott-Aldrich syndrome, due to receive a stem cell transplant. The CDR3, as DNA: TGTGCCAGCAGCTCGTGGGCGCTTGAAGCTTTCTTT. Translated: CASSSWALEAFF.